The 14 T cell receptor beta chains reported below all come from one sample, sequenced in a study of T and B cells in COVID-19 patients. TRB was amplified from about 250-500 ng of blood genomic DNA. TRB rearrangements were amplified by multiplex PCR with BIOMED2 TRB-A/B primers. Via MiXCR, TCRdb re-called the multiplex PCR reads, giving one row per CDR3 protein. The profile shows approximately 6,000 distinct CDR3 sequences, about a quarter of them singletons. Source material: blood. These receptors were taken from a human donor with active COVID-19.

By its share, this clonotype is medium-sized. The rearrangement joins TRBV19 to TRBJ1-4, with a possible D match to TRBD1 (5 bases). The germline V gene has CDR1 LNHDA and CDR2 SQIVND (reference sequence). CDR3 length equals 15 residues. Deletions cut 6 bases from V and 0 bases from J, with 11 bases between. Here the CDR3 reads CASSGTAATNEKLFF. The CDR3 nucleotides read TGTGCCAGTAGCGGGACGGCTGCAACTAATGAAAAACTGTTTTTT.

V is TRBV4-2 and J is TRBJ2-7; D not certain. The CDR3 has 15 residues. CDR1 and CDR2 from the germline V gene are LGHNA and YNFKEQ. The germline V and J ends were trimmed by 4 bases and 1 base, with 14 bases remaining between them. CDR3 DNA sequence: TGTGCCAGCAGCCCCTCCATGGGCGAGTCCTACGAGCAGTACTTC. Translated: CASSPSMGESYEQYF.

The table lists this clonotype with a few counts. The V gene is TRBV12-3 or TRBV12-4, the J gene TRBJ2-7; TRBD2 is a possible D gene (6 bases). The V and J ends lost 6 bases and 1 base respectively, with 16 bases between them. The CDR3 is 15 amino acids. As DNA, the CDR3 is TGTGCCAGCAGGATGTCCGGGACTCTTTCCTACGAGCAGTACTTC. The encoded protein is CASRMSGTLSYEQYF.

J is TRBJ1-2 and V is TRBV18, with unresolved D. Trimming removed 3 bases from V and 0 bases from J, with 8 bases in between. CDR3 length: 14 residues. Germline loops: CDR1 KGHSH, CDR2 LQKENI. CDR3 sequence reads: CASSPLDANYGYTF. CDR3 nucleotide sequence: TGTGCCAGCTCACCCTTGGACGCTAACTATGGCTACACCTTC.

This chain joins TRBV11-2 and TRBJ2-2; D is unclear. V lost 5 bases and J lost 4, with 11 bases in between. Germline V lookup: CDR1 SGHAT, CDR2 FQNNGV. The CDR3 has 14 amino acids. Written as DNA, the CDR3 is TGTGCCAGCAGCCCAGCCTTGGGCACCGGGGAGCTGTTTTTT. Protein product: CASSPALGTGELFF.

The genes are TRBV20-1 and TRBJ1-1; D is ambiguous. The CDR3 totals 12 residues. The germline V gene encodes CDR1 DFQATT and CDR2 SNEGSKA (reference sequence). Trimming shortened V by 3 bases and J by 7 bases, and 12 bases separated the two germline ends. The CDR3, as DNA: TGCAGTGCTAGTGAGAAAGCCCTTGAAGCTTTCTTT. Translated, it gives CSASEKALEAFF.

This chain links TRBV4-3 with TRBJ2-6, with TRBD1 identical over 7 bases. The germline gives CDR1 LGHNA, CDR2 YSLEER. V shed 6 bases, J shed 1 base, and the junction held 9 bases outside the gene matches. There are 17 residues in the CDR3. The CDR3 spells CASRPDRVRSGANVLTF. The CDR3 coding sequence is TGCGCCAGCAGACCAGACAGGGTAAGGTCTGGGGCCAACGTCCTGACTTTC.

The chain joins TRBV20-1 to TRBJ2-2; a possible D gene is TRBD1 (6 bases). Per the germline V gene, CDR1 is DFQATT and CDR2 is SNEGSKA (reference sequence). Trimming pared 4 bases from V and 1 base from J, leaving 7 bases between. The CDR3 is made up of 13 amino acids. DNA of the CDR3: TGCAGTGCTAACAGGGTGAACACCGGGGAGCTGTTTTTT. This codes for CSANRVNTGELFF.

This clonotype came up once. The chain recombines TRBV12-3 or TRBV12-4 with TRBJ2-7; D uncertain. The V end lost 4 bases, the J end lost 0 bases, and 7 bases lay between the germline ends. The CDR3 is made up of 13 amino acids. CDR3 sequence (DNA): TGTGCCAGCAGTTCCCACAGCTCCTACGAGCAGTACTTC. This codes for CASSSHSSYEQYF.

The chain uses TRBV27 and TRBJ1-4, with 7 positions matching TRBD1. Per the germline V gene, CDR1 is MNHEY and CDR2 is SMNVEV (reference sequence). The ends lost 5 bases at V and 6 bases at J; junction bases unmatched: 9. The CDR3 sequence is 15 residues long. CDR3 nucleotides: TGTGCCAGCAGTGCCTTGGGCAGGGGGGATGAAAAACTGTTTTTT. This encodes CASSALGRGDEKLFF.

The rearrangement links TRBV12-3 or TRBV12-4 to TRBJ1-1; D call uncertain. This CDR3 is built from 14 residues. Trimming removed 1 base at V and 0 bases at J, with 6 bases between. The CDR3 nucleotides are TGTGCCAGCAGTTTAGTGTACATGAACACTGAAGCTTTCTTT. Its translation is CASSLVYMNTEAFF.

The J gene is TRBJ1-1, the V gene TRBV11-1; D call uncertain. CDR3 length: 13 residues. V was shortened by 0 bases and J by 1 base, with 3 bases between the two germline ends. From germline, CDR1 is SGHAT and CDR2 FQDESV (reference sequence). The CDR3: CASSLAGNTEAFF. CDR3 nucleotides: TGTGCCAGCAGCTTAGCGGGGAACACTGAAGCTTTCTTT.

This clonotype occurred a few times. The chain's CDR3 is CASSLRGLAVNTGELFF. Here the CDR3 DNA reads TGTGCCAGCAGCTTAAGGGGACTAGCGGTAAACACCGGGGAGCTGTTTTTT. The chain has TRBV7-2 and TRBJ2-2; 11 positions agree with TRBD2. Germline V gene sequence: CDR1 SGHTA, CDR2 FQGNSA. With V trimmed by 2 bases and J by 2 bases, 4 bases remained unmatched. This CDR3 has 17 residues.

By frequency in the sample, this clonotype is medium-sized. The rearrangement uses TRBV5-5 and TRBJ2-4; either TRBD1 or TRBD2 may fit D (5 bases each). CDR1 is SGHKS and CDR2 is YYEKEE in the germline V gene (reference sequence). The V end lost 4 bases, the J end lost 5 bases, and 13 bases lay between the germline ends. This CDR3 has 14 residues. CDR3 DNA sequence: TGTGCCAGCAGCGAGCCCGGGGACCAAAACATTCAGTACTTC. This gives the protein CASSEPGDQNIQYF.